The 13 T cell receptor beta chains reported below all come from one sample, sequenced in a study of identical twins. TCRdb fed the 5' RACE reads into MiXCR, producing one record per CDR3 protein. Here the sample spans approximately 500,000 distinct CDR3 sequences, about 16% being singletons. These same records also appear under a second study, on yellow fever vaccine responses in identical twins.

The material sequenced was CD4+ T cells sorted from blood. All receptors come from a woman aged 18-30 years in good health.

This clonotype turned up a few times. CDR3 DNA: TGTGCCAGCAGCCAAGATGGGACCGGGACCCTGGTGTATTTT. Translated, it gives CASSQDGTGTLVYF. V and J are TRBV4-2 and TRBJ2-3; either TRBD1 or TRBD2 may fit D (5 bases each). Trimming left V 0 bases short and J 14 bases short, with 18 bases between. The CDR3 runs to 14 residues. Germline V lookup: CDR1 LGHNA, CDR2 YNFKEQ.

This clonotype was counted only a few times. An end of the junction does not agree with germline; a read error may underlie this. This chain connects TRBV24-1 to TRBJ2-7; TRBD1 matches 7 bases. The CDR3 runs 16 residues. Germline V CDR1 and CDR2: KGHDR, SFDVKD. The CDR3 loop is CATSDSAQGNSYEQYF. In nucleotides, the CDR3 is TGTGCCACCAGCGATTCTGCACAGGGGAACTCCTACGAGCAGTACTTC.

The table lists this clonotype with a few counts. This chain joins TRBV6-5 and TRBJ2-2; D gene ambiguous. The CDR3 has 16 amino acids. V dropped 2 bases and J dropped 0 bases, with 10 bases sitting between them. Germline V gives CDR1 MNHEY, CDR2 SVGAGI. DNA for the CDR3: TGTGCCAGCAGTTACAAGGGTCCAGCGAACACCGGGGAGCTGTTTTTT. It yields the protein CASSYKGPANTGELFF.

The DNA for the CDR3 is TGCGCCAGCAGCTGGAGCTGGTACAATGAGCAGTTCTTC. It yields the protein CASSWSWYNEQFF. V is TRBV5-1 and J is TRBJ2-1, with D uncertain. The V end was cut by 3 bases, the J end by 4 bases, with 8 bases between. The CDR3 sequence is 13 residues long. In germline, CDR1 is SGHRS, CDR2 YFSETQ.

This clonotype was seen more than once but under ten times. V and J are TRBV12-3 or TRBV12-4 and TRBJ2-2, with D perhaps matching TRBD1 (6 bases). The CDR3 runs to 15 residues. Trimming stripped 3 bases from V and 2 bases from J, with 10 bases between. In DNA, the CDR3 is TGTGCCAGCAGTTTTACAGGGACAAACACCGGGGAGCTGTTTTTT. This sequence encodes CASSFTGTNTGELFF.

This clonotype has only one observation. The junction departs from the called germline gene at one end, perhaps through a read error. V and J are TRBV5-1 and TRBJ2-1; D may be TRBD2 (7 bases). Germline CDR1 is SGHRS and CDR2 is YFSETQ. This CDR3 is 14 amino acids long. The CDR3 sequence is CASSLHRDYSEQFF. The CDR3 DNA is TGCGCCAGCAGCTTACACAGGGACTACAGTGAGCAGTTCTTC.

The chain joins TRBV24-1 to TRBJ2-7; tentatively, D is TRBD1 (6 bases). The CDR3 is 15 residues long. V lost 6 bases and J 6 bases, leaving 20 bases between the germline ends. Per germline, CDR1 KGHDR and CDR2 SFDVKD. CDR3 sequence: CATSPQTGMTREQYV. CDR3 sequence (DNA): TGTGCCACCAGTCCCCAGACAGGAATGACCCGCGAGCAGTACGTC.

This clonotype was seen ten or more times. The gene calls are TRBV5-1 and TRBJ2-1, with D unclear. The germline V gene has CDR1 SGHRS and CDR2 YFSETQ. Trimming took 1 base from V and 5 from J, leaving 10 bases between them. The CDR3 consists of 14 residues. The CDR3 bases are TGCGCCAGCAGCTTGACCCCCTGGGACAATGAGCAGTTCTTC. This codes for CASSLTPWDNEQFF. The full variable domain, its missing parts supplied by reference TRBV5-1 and TRBJ2-1, is KAGVTQTPRYLIKTRGQQVTLSCSPISGHRSVSWYQQTPGQGLQFLFEYFSETQRNKGNFPGRFSGRQFSNSRSEMNVSTLELGDSALYLCASSLTPWDNEQFFGPGTRLTVL.

This clonotype has just a few counts. The rearrangement joins TRBV20-1 to TRBJ2-7; 8 positions agree with TRBD2. CDR3 size: 13 residues. In germline, CDR1 is DFQATT, CDR2 SNEGSKA (reference sequence). The J segment lost 2 bases and the V segment lost 5 bases, leaving 5 bases of the junction unmatched. CDR3 residues: CSAVSGDAYEQYV. For the CDR3, the DNA is TGCAGTGCTGTTAGCGGGGATGCCTACGAGCAGTACGTC.

This rearrangement joins TRBV29-1 to TRBJ2-7; 10 nucleotides match TRBD2. Germline CDR1 and CDR2: SQVTM and ANQGSEA. The CDR3 spans 14 residues. V trimming: 4 bases; J trimming: 2 bases; junction bases outside the gene matches: 5. The CDR3 reads CSVGSLAGAYEQYF. CDR3 coding DNA: TGCAGCGTTGGGTCCCTAGCGGGGGCCTACGAGCAGTACTTC.

This clonotype occurred a few times. This chain joins TRBV11-2 and TRBJ1-5, with D possibly matching TRBD1 (6 bases). CDR3 length equals 12 residues. Germline V gene data show CDR1 as SGHAT and CDR2 as FQNNGV. V lost 8 bases and J 4 bases, leaving 9 bases between the germline ends. CDR3 coding DNA: TGTGCCAGCGGGGGCTTGAATCAGCCCCAGCATTTT. Its protein product is CASGGLNQPQHF.

The chain uses TRBV5-6 and TRBJ2-7; 9 bases align to TRBD1. The CDR3 has 15 residues. The germline V gene has CDR1 SGHDT and CDR2 YYEEEE. V shed 4 bases, J shed 3 bases, and the junction held 8 bases outside the gene matches. The CDR3 here is CASSRTGGQGYEQYF. For the CDR3, the DNA is TGTGCCAGCAGCCGCACGGGGGGACAGGGCTACGAGCAGTACTTC.

This clonotype was counted ten times or more. The chain uses TRBV12-3 or TRBV12-4 and TRBJ1-1, with D possibly TRBD1 on 6 matching bases. Trimming took off 1 base at V and 5 bases at J, with 17 bases between the two ends. The CDR3 covers 16 residues. CDR3 sequence reads: CASSLGGSGERTEAFF. In nucleotides, the CDR3 is TGTGCCAGCAGTTTAGGTGGTTCAGGGGAGAGGACTGAAGCTTTCTTT.